This T cell receptor (beta chain) was sequenced during a study of T-cell reconstitution after alpha-beta-depleted transplantation in children listed by TCRdb under 2016. Some background on the complete study: Using TCR repertoire profiling, the study quantitatively followed how T-cell immune reconstitution unfolded in children after TCRalphabeta/CD19-depleted allogeneic hematopoietic cell transplantation. Broad study findings and their caveats: In some patients, the high TCRbeta diversity seen at day 60 was put down to recipient T cells and intrathymic progenitors that had survived conditioning. The apparently early recovery of alphabetaT-cell counts about two months after transplant reportedly depended on only several hundred rapidly expanded clones that came from non-depleted graft cells. The frequencies of hyperexpanded clones fell over the following months, and after one year, T-cell counts and TCRbeta diversity were mostly attributed to newly produced T cells.

The library was built by means of PCR. For sequencing, an Illumina HiSeq 2500 was employed. Molecular barcoding was employed in the preparation of TCR libraries, with unique molecular identifiers being used to normalize TCRbeta repertoire quantification. TCRdb reprocessing: public reads trimmed at Q25 with fastp, clones called with MiXCR, in-frame beta chains kept. Under each unique CDR3 protein, matching rows form one entry showing the most common genes and DNA. This sample lists 200,000 to 250,000 distinct CDR3 sequences; just under 8.5% were detected once. The ten largest clonotypes hold 6.3% of the sample. This clonotype has ten or more counts. Its antigen is not yet known. No base quality values were provided; no much bigger clone lies one nucleotide off. Trimming takes 0 bases off V and 4 bases off J; junction bases not matched to a gene: 11. The CDR3 holds 18 amino acids from the cysteine to the phenylalanine. Only CDR3 DNA remains: 54 bases, in frame from the first base. Sequences SGDLS (CDR1) and YYNGEE (CDR2) are obtained from the germline V gene.

The treatment or condition label on this specimen signifies: allogeneic hematopoietic cell transplantation with graft depleted of TCRalphabeta T cells and CD19 B cells. The children who served as transplant recipients had been given grafts of TCRalphabeta/CD19-depleted allogeneic hematopoietic cells. The sample here was PBMCs, mostly from graft donor cells, taken 180 days after TCRalphabeta/CD19-depleted stem cell transplant. The receptor was isolated from a male patient between 5 and 17 years old who had a stem cell transplant for acute lymphoblastic leukemia, so the T cells may come from the graft donor. The chain couples TRBV9 to TRBJ2-2, with TRBD1 matching 8 junction bases. The CDR3 reads as follows: CASSVERRGTGTTGELFF. The nucleotide sequence is given as TGTGCCAGCAGCGTAGAACGTAGGGGGACAGGTACCACCGGGGAGCTGTTTTTT.